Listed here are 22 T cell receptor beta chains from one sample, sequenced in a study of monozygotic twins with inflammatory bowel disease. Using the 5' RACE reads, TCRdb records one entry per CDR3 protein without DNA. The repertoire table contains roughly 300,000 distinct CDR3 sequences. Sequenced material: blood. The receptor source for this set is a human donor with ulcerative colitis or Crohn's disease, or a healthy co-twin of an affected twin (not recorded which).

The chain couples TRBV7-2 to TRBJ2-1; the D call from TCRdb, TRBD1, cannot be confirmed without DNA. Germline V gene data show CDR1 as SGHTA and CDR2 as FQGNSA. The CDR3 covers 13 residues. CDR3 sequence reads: CASSGGARNEQFF.

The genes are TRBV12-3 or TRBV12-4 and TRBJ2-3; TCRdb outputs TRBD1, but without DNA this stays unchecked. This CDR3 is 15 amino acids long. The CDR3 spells CASRGQVVLADTQYF.

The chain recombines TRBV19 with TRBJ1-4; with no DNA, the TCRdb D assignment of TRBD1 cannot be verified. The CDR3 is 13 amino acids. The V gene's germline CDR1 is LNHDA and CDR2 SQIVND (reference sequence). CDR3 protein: CASLRDRGEKLFF.

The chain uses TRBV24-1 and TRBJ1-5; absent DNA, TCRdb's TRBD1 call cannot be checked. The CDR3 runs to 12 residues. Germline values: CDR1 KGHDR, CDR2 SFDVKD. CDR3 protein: CATSEGVQPQHF.

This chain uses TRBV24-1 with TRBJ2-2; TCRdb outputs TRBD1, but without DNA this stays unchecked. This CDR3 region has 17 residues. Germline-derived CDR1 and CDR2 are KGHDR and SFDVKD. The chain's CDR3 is CATSDAPGHRKEGELFF.

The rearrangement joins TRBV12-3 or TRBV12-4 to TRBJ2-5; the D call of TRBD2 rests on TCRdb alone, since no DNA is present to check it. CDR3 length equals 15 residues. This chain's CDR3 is CASSFESSGRQTQYF.

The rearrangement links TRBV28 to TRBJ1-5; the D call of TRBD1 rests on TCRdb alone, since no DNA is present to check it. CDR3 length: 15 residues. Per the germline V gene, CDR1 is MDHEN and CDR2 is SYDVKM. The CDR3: CASISYGGQDQPQHF.

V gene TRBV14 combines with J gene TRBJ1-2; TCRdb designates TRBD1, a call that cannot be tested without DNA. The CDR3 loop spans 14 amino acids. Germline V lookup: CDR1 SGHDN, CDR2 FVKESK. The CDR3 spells CASSQDVGLGGYTF.

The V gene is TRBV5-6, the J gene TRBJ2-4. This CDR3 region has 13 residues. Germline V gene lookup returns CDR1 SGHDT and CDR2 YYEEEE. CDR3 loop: CASRHIAKNMQYF.

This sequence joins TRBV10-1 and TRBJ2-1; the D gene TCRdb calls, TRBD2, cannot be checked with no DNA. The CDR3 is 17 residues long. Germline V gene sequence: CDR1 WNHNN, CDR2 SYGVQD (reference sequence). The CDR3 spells CASSESKRLAEPNEQFF.

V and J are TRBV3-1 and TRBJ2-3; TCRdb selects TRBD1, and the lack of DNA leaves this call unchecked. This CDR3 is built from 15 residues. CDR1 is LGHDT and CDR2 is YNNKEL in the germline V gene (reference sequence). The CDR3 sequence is CASSQGGTWTDTQYF.

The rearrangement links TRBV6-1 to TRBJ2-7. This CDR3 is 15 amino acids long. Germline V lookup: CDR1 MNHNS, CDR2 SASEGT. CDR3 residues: CASSRTSGRAYEQYF.

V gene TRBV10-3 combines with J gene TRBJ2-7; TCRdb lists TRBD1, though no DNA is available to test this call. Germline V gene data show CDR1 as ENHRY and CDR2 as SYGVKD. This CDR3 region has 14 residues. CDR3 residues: CAISDPDTTYEQYF.

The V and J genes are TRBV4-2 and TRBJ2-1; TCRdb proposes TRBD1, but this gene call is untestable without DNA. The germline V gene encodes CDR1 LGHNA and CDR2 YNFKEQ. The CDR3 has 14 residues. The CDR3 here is CASSRTGTGNEQFF.

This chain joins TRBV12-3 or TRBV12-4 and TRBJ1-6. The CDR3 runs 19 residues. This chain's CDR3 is CASSLVGPTTEFKGPPLHF.

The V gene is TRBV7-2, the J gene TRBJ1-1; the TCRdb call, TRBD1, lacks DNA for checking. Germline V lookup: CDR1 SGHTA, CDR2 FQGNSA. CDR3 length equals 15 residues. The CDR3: CASSPGGQKNTEAFF.

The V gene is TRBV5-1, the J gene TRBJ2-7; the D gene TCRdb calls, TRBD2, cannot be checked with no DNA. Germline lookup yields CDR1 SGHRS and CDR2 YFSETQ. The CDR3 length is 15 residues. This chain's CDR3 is CASSTRTSGSYEQYF.

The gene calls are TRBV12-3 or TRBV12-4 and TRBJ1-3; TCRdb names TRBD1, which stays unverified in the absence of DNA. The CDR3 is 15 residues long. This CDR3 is CASSLDRSSGNTIYF.

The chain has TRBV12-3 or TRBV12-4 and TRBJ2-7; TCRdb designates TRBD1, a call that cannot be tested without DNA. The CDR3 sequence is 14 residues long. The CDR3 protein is CASGGQGTRYEQYF.

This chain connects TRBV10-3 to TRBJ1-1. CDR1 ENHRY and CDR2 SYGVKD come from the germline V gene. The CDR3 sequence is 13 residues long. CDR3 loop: CAISPTFSTEAFF.

CDR3 loop: CASSPQGTGQGAKQFF. This sequence joins TRBV7-9 and TRBJ2-1; TCRdb picks TRBD1, but there is no DNA to check that call. CDR3 length: 16 amino acids. The germline V gene encodes CDR1 SEHNR and CDR2 FQNEAQ (reference sequence). Full variable domain (missing parts from reference TRBV7-9 and TRBJ2-1): DTGVSQNPRHKITKRGQNVTFRCDPISEHNRLYWYRQTLGQGPEFLTYFQNEAQLEKSRLLSDRFSAERPKGSFSTLEIQRTEQGDSAMYLCASSPQGTGQGAKQFFGPGTRLTVL.

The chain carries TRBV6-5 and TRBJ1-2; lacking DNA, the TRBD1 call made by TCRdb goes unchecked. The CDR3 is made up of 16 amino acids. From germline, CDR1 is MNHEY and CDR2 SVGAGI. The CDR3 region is CASSYSPGQGYYGYTF.